This T cell receptor (beta chain) was recorded in a study of blood T cell repertoires in COVID-19. About the study: Sites across the United States, Italy and Spain contributed samples from acute and convalescent COVID-19. PBMCs, B-cell-depleted T cells, or T cells provided the cDNA or gDNA that made up the material.

Original handling: Reference gene primer amplification in the assay estimated nucleated cell counts. The method was immunoSEQ multiplex PCR; TCRdb's version includes in-frame clones alone and lacks a portion of them. V and J calls and clone size come straight from that table; D and trimming were deduced from the DNA. The sample records 200,000 to 250,000 clones, about four fifths being singletons. V was pared by 0 bases and J by 8 bases, with 5 bases of the junction left unmatched. The CDR3 spans 15 residues. CDR1 and CDR2 from the germline V gene are SGHRS and YFSETQ. This sequence joins TRBV5-1 and TRBJ1-6; 7 positions agree with TRBD1. The receptor was isolated from a woman of 80 years or more with acute or convalescent COVID-19. Sequencing was done on a sample of peripheral blood. CDR3 nucleotides: TGCGCCAGCAGCTTGGCCGTCAGGGGGTATTCACCCCTCCACTTT. Amino acids: CASSLAVRGYSPLHF.